This T cell receptor beta chain was sequenced for a study of Ad26.COV2.S vaccination and SARS-CoV-2 variants. For the study at large: Participants got Ad26.COV2.S intramuscularly, once or twice 56 days apart. Study results and caveats: The breadth of spike-specific CD8+ and CD4+ T cell responses after vaccination was reportedly substantial. Quantification of TCR breadth and depth may have yielded underestimates of total T cell responses.

Regarding this clone: Its antigen is not known.

The CDR3 has 16 residues. Assay used: immunoSEQ multiplex PCR; TCRdb lists only in-frame clones, some missing. The table shows 400,000 to 450,000 clones, with 90% occurring only once. This sample's treatment: some 19 received Ad26.COV2.S at low or high dose, single or two shots; about 5 received placebo; per-sample allocation not given. Following the first vaccine or placebo injection, samples were taken on day 63. Based in Boston, the donor was an adult of 18-55 years. The sequence was collected from a person aged 18-60 years who received the Ad26.COV2.S COVID-19 vaccine or a placebo. The chain carries TRBV7-5 and TRBJ2-3. TRBV7-5 is annotated as a pseudogene. The sample in question was peripheral blood, obtained in a trial of Ad26.COV2.S vaccine versus placebo. The CDR3 is CARSLGETSSTDTQYF. In nucleotides, the CDR3 is TGTGCCAGAAGCTTGGGGGAAACTAGTAGCACAGATACGCAGTATTTT.